Listed here are 5 T cell receptor beta chains from one sample, sequenced in a study of blood T cell repertoires in COVID-19. Profiled with immunoSEQ multiplex PCR; TCRdb holds only in-frame clones, not every one. This table holds about 35,000 clones, 91% found once. Sequenced: peripheral blood. All receptors derive from a man over 45 with active COVID-19.

The J gene is TRBJ2-5, the V gene TRBV5-4; possible D gene TRBD2, 5 bases. CDR3 size: 13 residues. Trimming cost V 1 base and J 7 bases, with 11 bases left between them. Germline V lookup: CDR1 SGHNT, CDR2 YYREEE (reference sequence). The CDR3 region is CASSLTGSGTQYF. The CDR3 coding sequence is TGTGCCAGCAGCTTGACGGGAAGCGGGACCCAGTACTTC.

CDR3 sequence: CASSQGFPKQGFSGYTF. DNA for the CDR3: TGCGCCAGCAGCCAAGGTTTCCCAAAACAGGGTTTCTCGGGCTACACCTTC. The rearrangement joins TRBV4-3 to TRBJ1-2; D perhaps matches TRBD1 (6 bases). Per germline, CDR1 LGHNA and CDR2 YSLEER. The V end lost 1 base, the J end lost 8 bases, and 23 bases lay between the germline ends. The length of the CDR3 is 17 residues.

The chain carries TRBV11-3 and TRBJ2-3, with TRBD2 matching over 14 bases. This CDR3 contains 16 residues. The V segment lost 5 bases and the J segment 6 bases; nucleotides outside the gene matches: 7. Germline CDR1 and CDR2: SGHNT and YENEEA. The CDR3 sequence is CASSQGLAGAGDTQYF. In nucleotides, the CDR3 is TGTGCCAGCAGCCAGGGACTAGCGGGGGCGGGGGATACGCAGTATTTT.

In this sample, this clone turned up once. This sequence joins TRBV7-2 and TRBJ1-2; D gene uncertain. Trimming pared 2 bases from V and 7 bases from J, leaving 11 bases between. The CDR3 has 13 residues. Germline-derived CDR1 and CDR2 are SGHTA and FQGNSA. In DNA, the CDR3 is TGTGCCAGCAGCTTAAACCAGGAAGCTGGCTACACCTTC. Encoded protein: CASSLNQEAGYTF.

The chain recombines TRBV5-1 with TRBJ2-7, with 8 bases that match TRBD2. The ends lost 1 base at V and 4 bases at J; junction bases unmatched: 4. The CDR3 has 14 amino acids. Germline lookup yields CDR1 SGHRS and CDR2 YFSETQ. CDR3 DNA: TGCGCCAGCAGCTTGTTAGCGGGAAGATACGAGCAGTACTTC. It is translated as CASSLLAGRYEQYF.